Listed below are T cell receptor beta chains from one sample, sequenced in a study of somatic mutations in cytotoxic T cells in rheumatoid arthritis. The protocol was immunoSEQ multiplex PCR, while the TCRdb copy is restricted to in-frame clones and leaves out a portion. In the table there are 20,000 to 25,000 clones, more than 65% of which are singletons. Specimen: CD8+ T cells sorted from blood. Receptors originate from an adult with rheumatoid arthritis. CDR3s include the opening cysteine and the closing phenylalanine or tryptophan. D genes are given only for firm matches. Where a row states a size, it is once, few, many or the class of an expanded clone; other rows omit it.

abundance	d_gene	j_gene	v_gene	CDR3nt	CDR3aa
.	.	TRBJ2-5	TRBV29-1	TGCAGCGTTGTTTTCTGGCTGGGCAGCCAAGAGACCCAGTACTTC	CSVVFWLGSQETQYF
.	TRBD2	TRBJ2-1	TRBV10-2	TGCGCCAGCAAGACTAGCGGGGGGCCGGGCAATGAGCAGTTCTTC	CASKTSGGPGNEQFF
.	.	TRBJ1-5	TRBV7-6	TGTGCCAGCAGCCCTTGGATAGGTAACAATCAGCCCCAGCATTTT	CASSPWIGNNQPQHF
.	.	TRBJ2-3	TRBV30	TGTGCCTGGGAACAGGGGGGGGACACAGATACGCAGTATTTT	CAWEQGGDTDTQYF
.	TRBD1	TRBJ2-7	TRBV2	TGTGCCAGCAGTGAATCTTTGGGACAGGGGGCCCACGAGCAGTACTTC	CASSESLGQGAHEQYF
.	TRBD1	TRBJ1-4	TRBV4-3	TGCGCCAGCAGCCAAGATCAGGGGGTGTCTAATGAAAAACTGTTTTTT	CASSQDQGVSNEKLFF
.	TRBD2	TRBJ2-5	TRBV11-2	TGTGCCAGCAGCTGGGGGGGACGGCAAGAGACCCAGTACTTC	CASSWGGRQETQYF
.	.	TRBJ2-3	TRBV4-1	TGCGCCAGCAGCCAAGAAGGAGGGACAGATACGCAGTATTTT	CASSQEGGTDTQYF
.	TRBD2	TRBJ2-3	TRBV9	TGTGCCAGCAGCGAGCTAGCGGGGTCCGATACGCAGTATTTT	CASSELAGSDTQYF
.	.	TRBJ1-2	TRBV7-9	TGTGCCAGCAGCTCGGACAGTTCCAACTATGGCTACACCTTC	CASSSDSSNYGYTF
few	.	TRBJ1-1	TRBV4-1	TGCGCCAGCAGCCAAACGAACACTGAAGCTTTCTTT	CASSQTNTEAFF
few	.	TRBJ1-2	TRBV2	TGTGCCAGCAGTGACGTGGGGCCTCGCTATGGCTACACCTTC	CASSDVGPRYGYTF
.	.	TRBJ2-7	TRBV7-9	TGTGCCAGCAGCTTCGGGCAGGGGGGCTCCTACGAGCAGTACTTC	CASSFGQGGSYEQYF
.	.	TRBJ1-2	TRBV5-4	TGTGCCAGCAGCTTGGGTTTAGGGGGAGTGTATGGCTACACCTTC	CASSLGLGGVYGYTF
.	TRBD1	TRBJ2-7	TRBV11-2	TGTGCCAGCAGCTCAGGGACAGAATACGAGCAGTACTTC	CASSSGTEYEQYF
.	TRBD1	TRBJ2-1	TRBV7-9	TGTGCCAGCAGCTCCCTACGGGGACAGGGCTACAATGAGCAGTTCTTC	CASSSLRGQGYNEQFF
.	.	TRBJ2-3	TRBV9	TGTGCCAGCAGCGTAGTTGCTGGCCAGGAGGCAGATACGCAGTATTTT	CASSVVAGQEADTQYF
.	TRBD1	TRBJ1-5	TRBV30	TGTGCCTGGAGTGTAGGGACAGGGGAACAGCCCCAGCATTTT	CAWSVGTGEQPQHF
.	.	TRBJ2-3	TRBV5-4	TGTGCCAGCAGCTTTATCAGCGGCACAGATACGCAGTATTTT	CASSFISGTDTQYF
once	.	TRBJ2-7	TRBV13	TGTGCCAGCAGCTTAGGCGGCAAGACCTACGAGCAGTACTTC	CASSLGGKTYEQYF
.	TRBD2	TRBJ2-7	TRBV11-2	TGTGCCAGCAGCTTTGGGTCTAGCGGGAGCTTAGGCGAGCAGTACTTC	CASSFGSSGSLGEQYF
.	TRBD1	TRBJ2-3	TRBV19	TGTGCCAGTAGTCCCGGGACAGCTAGCACAGATACGCAGTATTTT	CASSPGTASTDTQYF
.	.	TRBJ2-1	TRBV7-7	TGTGCCAGCAGCTTAGGCCCAGGGGCGGGAGAACAGTTCTTC	CASSLGPGAGEQFF
.	TRBD2	TRBJ2-1	TRBV28	TGTGCCAGCAGGGGCTGGGGACTAGCGGATGTGAGCTCCTACAATGAGCAGTTCTTC	CASRGWGLADVSSYNEQFF
.	.	TRBJ1-2	TRBV14	TGTGCCAGCAGCCCGCAGTGGCCCACGAGGATCTATGGCTACACCTTC	CASSPQWPTRIYGYTF
.	TRBD2	TRBJ2-7	TRBV19	TGTGCCAGTAGTATAGGTGGCGGGAGGGCCGGAAACGAGCAGTACTTC	CASSIGGGRAGNEQYF
.	.	TRBJ2-5	TRBV12-5	TGTGCTAGTGGTCCCCCATACCCCCAAGAGACCCAGTACTTC	CASGPPYPQETQYF
.	TRBD2	TRBJ2-2	TRBV6-5	TGTGCCAGCAGCCCCGGGGCGGGAGGGATCGGGGAGCTGTTTTTT	CASSPGAGGIGELFF
once	TRBD2	TRBJ2-1	TRBV30	TGTGCCTGGAGTGATAGCGGGTTCTCCTACAATGAGCAGTTCTTC	CAWSDSGFSYNEQFF
.	.	TRBJ1-5	TRBV6-5	TGTGCCAGCAGGCCGAGTCCGAGCAATCAGCCCCAGCATTTT	CASRPSPSNQPQHF
.	.	TRBJ2-5	TRBV29-1	TGCAGCGTTGGATTCGACCGTTCCGCGGAGACCCAGTACTTC	CSVGFDRSAETQYF
.	.	TRBJ2-1	TRBV15	TGTGCCACCAGCTCCCGACAAGCCAATGAGCAGTTCTTC	CATSSRQANEQFF
.	.	TRBJ1-5	TRBV7-9	TGTGCCAGCAGCTTCGTGGATCAGCCCCAGCATTTT	CASSFVDQPQHF
few	.	TRBJ2-1	TRBV9	TGTGCCAGCAGCGTAGTTTCAGTGGCAGGGGCCTACAATGAGCAGTTCTTC	CASSVVSVAGAYNEQFF
.	TRBD1	TRBJ1-2	TRBV5-1	TGCGCCAGCAGCTTGGGGACAGGGGTTTATGGCTACACCTTC	CASSLGTGVYGYTF
once	.	TRBJ2-3	TRBV4-3	TGCGCCAGCAGCCAAGGGGCTAGCGTCCCCGATACGCAGTATTTT	CASSQGASVPDTQYF
.	.	TRBJ1-4	TRBV7-2	TGTGCCAGCAGCTTGTTCTCATGGGACGAAAAACTGTTTTTT	CASSLFSWDEKLFF
.	.	TRBJ1-1	TRBV4-1	TGCGCCAGCAGCCAAGATCGGGACACGAACACTGAAGCTTTCTTT	CASSQDRDTNTEAFF
.	TRBD2	TRBJ2-1	TRBV6-1	TGTGCCAGCAGTCGACTAGCGGGAGAGTTCGGTGAGCAGTTCTTC	CASSRLAGEFGEQFF
.	.	TRBJ1-5	TRBV4-2	TGTGCCAGCAGCCAGACAGACCGGGGGGCTCAGCCCCAGCATTTT	CASSQTDRGAQPQHF
.	.	TRBJ2-2	TRBV5-5	TGTGCCAGCAGCTTGGCTAAACAGTCCGTCACCGGGGAGCTGTTTTTT	CASSLAKQSVTGELFF
.	.	TRBJ1-1	TRBV11-2	TGTGCCAGCAGCGCAGACTGGGGCCGAGACACTGAAGCTTTCTTT	CASSADWGRDTEAFF
.	.	TRBJ1-1	TRBV30	TGTGCCTGGAGCGCAGATCCTTACACTGAAGCTTTCTTT	CAWSADPYTEAFF
.	TRBD2	TRBJ2-2	TRBV7-3	TGTGCCAGCAGCCCGGTGGGCGGGGGAGGCGGGGAGCTGTTTTTT	CASSPVGGGGGELFF
.	TRBD2	TRBJ2-1	TRBV6-4	TGTGCCAGCAGTAAAGCGGGAGGGATATACAATGAGCAGTTCTTC	CASSKAGGIYNEQFF
.	.	TRBJ2-7	TRBV4-3	TGCGCCAGCAGCCAAGACAGGACAGATGTCTACGAGCAGTACTTC	CASSQDRTDVYEQYF
few	.	TRBJ1-5	TRBV6-1	TGTGCCAGCAGTGAGTCGGAGGAGGCTAGCAATCAGCCCCAGCATTTT	CASSESEEASNQPQHF
few	.	TRBJ2-7	TRBV4-1	TGCGCCAGCAGCCAAGGGTTGGGACCATCGGGGGAGCAGTACTTC	CASSQGLGPSGEQYF
.	.	TRBJ2-1	TRBV27	TGTGCCAGCTGCCCACAGCGGAACTACAATGAGCAGTTCTTC	CASCPQRNYNEQFF
few	TRBD2	TRBJ2-5	TRBV6-1	TGTGCCAGCAGTGATCCGGTCGGAGGGCGGGAGGATCAAGAGACCCAGTACTTC	CASSDPVGGREDQETQYF
.	.	TRBJ2-1	TRBV6-5	TGTGCCAGCAGTTACTCTGGAGTCCCCTACAATGAGCAGTTCTTC	CASSYSGVPYNEQFF
.	.	TRBJ1-5	TRBV30	TGTGCCTGGAGTTTGGGGGCCCAGCCCCAGCATTTT	CAWSLGAQPQHF
.	TRBD1	TRBJ1-1	TRBV7-9	TGTGCCAGCAGCCTCGGGACAGTGAACACTGAAGCTTTCTTT	CASSLGTVNTEAFF